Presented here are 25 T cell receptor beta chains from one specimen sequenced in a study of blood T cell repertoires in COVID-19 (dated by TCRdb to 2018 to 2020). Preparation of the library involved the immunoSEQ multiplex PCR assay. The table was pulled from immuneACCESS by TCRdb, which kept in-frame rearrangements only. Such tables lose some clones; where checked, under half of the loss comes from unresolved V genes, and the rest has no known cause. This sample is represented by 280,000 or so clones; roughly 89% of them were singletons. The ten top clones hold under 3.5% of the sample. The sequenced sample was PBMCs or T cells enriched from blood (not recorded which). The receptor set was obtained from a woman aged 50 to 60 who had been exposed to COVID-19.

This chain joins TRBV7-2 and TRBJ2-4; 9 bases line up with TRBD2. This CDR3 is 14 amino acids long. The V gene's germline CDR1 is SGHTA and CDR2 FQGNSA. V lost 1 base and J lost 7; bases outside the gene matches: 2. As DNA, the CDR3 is TGTGCCAGCAGCTTAGGACTAGCGGCGAACATTCAGTACTTC. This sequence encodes CASSLGLAANIQYF.

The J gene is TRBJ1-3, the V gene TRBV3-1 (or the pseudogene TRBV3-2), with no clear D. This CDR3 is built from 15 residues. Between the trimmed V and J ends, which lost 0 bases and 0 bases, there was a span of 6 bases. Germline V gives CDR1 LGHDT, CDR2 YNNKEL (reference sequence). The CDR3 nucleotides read TGTGCCAGCAGCCAAGACTGGAGCTCTGGAAACACCATATATTTT. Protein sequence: CASSQDWSSGNTIYF.

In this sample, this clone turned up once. The CDR3 DNA is TGCGCCAGCAGCTTGGGAATCAGGGTGGGCACTGAAGCTTTCTTT. It codes for CASSLGIRVGTEAFF. The chain is built from TRBV5-1 and TRBJ1-1, with D perhaps matching TRBD1 (5 bases). CDR3 length: 15 amino acids. Germline V gene data show CDR1 as SGHRS and CDR2 as YFSETQ. Trimming left V 0 bases short and J 4 bases short, with 13 bases between.

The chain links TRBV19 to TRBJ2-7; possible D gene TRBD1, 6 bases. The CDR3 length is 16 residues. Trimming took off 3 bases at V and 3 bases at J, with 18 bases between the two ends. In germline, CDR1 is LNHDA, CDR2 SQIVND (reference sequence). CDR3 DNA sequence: TGTGCCAGTAGTATTTACACAGGGCTGATCGGCTACGAGCAGTACTTC. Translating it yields CASSIYTGLIGYEQYF.

The CDR3 reads CASSKGLAGTGTDTQYF. The CDR3 nucleotides are TGTGCCAGCTCAAAGGGACTAGCAGGCACGGGCACAGATACGCAGTATTTT. The V gene is TRBV18, the J gene TRBJ2-3, with 9 bases that match TRBD2. V trimming: 5 bases; J trimming: 1 base; junction bases outside the gene matches: 10. CDR1 and CDR2 (germline): KGHSH, LQKENI. The CDR3 sequence is 17 residues long.

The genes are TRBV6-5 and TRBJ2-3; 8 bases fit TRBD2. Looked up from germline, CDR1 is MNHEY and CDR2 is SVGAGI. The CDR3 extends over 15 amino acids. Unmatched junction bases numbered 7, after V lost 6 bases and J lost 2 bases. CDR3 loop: CASSPRGGNTDTQYF. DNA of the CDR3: TGTGCCAGCAGCCCCCGGGGGGGCAACACAGATACGCAGTATTTT.

DNA for the CDR3: TGTGCCAGCAGCTTAGTTGCGGGGGGGCCCCACGAGCAGTACTTC. Protein sequence: CASSLVAGGPHEQYF. V usage is TRBV7-9 and J usage is TRBJ2-7; 9 nucleotides agree with TRBD2. Germline assignment: CDR1 SEHNR and CDR2 FQNEAQ (reference sequence). The CDR3 has 15 residues. With V trimmed by 1 base and J by 5 bases, 6 bases remained unmatched. The variable domain in full, with the rest retrieved from reference TRBV7-9 and TRBJ2-7, is DTGVSQNPRHKITKRGQNVTFRCDPISEHNRLYWYRQTLGQGPEFLTYFQNEAQLEKSRLLSDRFSAERPKGSFSTLEIQRTEQGDSAMYLCASSLVAGGPHEQYFGPGTRLTVT.

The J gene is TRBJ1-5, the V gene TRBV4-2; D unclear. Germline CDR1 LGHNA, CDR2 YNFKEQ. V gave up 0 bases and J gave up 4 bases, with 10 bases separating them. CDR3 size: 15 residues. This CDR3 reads CASSQDPSGNQPQHF. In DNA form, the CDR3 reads TGTGCCAGCAGCCAAGATCCATCCGGGAATCAGCCCCAGCATTTT.

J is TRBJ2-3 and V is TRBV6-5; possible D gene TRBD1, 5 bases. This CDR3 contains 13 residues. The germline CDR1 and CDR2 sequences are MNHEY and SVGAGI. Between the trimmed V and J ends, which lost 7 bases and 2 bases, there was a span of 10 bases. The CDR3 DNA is TGTGCCAGCAAGACAGCAAACACAGATACGCAGTATTTT. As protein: CASKTANTDTQYF.

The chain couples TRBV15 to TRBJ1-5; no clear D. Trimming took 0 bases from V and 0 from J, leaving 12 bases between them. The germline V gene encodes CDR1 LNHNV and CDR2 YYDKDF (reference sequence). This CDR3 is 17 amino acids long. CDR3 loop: CATSRDEAVNSNQPQHF. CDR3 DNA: TGTGCCACCAGCAGAGATGAGGCAGTCAATAGCAATCAGCCCCAGCATTTT.

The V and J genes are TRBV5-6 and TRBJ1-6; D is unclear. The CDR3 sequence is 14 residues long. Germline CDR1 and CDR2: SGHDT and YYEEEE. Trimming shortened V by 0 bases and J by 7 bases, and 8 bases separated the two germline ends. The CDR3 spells CASSLVQLNSPLHF. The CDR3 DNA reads TGTGCCAGCAGCTTGGTTCAGTTAAATTCACCCCTCCACTTT.

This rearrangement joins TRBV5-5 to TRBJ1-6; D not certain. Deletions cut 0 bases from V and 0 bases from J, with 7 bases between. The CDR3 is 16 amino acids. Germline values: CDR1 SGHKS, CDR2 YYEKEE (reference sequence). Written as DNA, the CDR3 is TGTGCCAGCAGCTTGGTAGGGAGCTCCTATAATTCACCCCTCCACTTT. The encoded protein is CASSLVGSSYNSPLHF.

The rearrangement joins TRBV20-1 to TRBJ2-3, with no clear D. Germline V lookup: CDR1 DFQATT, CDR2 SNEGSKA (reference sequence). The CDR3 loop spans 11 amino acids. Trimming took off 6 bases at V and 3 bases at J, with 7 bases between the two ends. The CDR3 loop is CSAVRTDTQYF. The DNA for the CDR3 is TGCAGTGCAGTGAGAACAGATACGCAGTATTTT.

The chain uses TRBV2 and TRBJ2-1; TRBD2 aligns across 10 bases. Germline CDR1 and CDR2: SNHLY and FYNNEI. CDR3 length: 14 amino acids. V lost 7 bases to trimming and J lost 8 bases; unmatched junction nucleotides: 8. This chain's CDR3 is CASNVLAGRDEQFF. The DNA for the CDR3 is TGTGCCAGCAACGTACTAGCGGGGAGGGATGAGCAGTTCTTC.

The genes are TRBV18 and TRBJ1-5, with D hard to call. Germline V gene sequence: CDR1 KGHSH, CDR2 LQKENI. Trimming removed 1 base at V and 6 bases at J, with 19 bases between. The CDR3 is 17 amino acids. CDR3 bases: TGTGCCAGCTCACCACGGGAGAGGGTGACTTCCTTTCAGCCCCAGCATTTT. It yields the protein CASSPRERVTSFQPQHF.

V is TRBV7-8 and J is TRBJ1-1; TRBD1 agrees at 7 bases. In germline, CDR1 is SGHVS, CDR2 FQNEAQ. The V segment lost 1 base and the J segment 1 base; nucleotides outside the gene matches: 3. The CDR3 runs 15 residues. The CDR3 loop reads CASSLGRTGNTEAFF. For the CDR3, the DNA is TGTGCCAGCAGCTTAGGTCGGACAGGGAACACTGAAGCTTTCTTT.

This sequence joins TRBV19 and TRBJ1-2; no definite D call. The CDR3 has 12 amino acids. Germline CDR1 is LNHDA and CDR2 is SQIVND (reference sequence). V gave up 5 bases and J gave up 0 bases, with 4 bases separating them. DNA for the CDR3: TGTGCCAGTAGTGGAGCTAACTATGGCTACACCTTC. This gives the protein CASSGANYGYTF.

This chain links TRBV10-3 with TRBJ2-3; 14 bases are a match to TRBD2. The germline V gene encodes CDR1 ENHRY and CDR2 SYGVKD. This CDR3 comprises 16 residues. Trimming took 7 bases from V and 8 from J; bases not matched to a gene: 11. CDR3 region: CAITKTSGGALGTQYF. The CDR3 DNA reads TGTGCCATCACCAAGACTAGCGGGGGGGCACTGGGTACGCAGTATTTT.

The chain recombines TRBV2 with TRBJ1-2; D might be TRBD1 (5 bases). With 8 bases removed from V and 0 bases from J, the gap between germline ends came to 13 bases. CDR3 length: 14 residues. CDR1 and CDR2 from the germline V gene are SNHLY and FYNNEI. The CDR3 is CASVDGGANYGYTF. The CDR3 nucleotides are TGTGCCAGCGTTGACGGGGGGGCTAACTATGGCTACACCTTC. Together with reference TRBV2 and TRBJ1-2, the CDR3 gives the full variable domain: EPEVTQTPSHQVTQMGQEVILRCVPISNHLYFYWYRQILGQKVEFLVSFYNNEISEKSEIFDDQFSVERPDGSNFTLKIRSTKLEDSAMYFCASVDGGANYGYTFGSGTRLTVV.

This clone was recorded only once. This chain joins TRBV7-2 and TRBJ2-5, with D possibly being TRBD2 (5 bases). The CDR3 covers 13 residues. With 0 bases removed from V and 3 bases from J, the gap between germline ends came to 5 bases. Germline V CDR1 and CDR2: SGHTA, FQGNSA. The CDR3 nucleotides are TGTGCCAGCAGCTTAGCTAGCGAAGAGACCCAGTACTTC. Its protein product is CASSLASEETQYF.

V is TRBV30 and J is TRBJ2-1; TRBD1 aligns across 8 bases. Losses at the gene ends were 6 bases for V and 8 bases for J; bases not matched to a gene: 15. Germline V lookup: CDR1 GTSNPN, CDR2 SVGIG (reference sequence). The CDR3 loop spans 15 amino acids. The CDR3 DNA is TGTGCCTGTTCCACTGGGGACAGGCTTGGGGATGAGCAGTTCTTC. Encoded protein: CACSTGDRLGDEQFF.

CDR3 nucleotides: TGTGCCAGCACTCGGCTTCAAGCGGGAGAGACCCAGTACTTC. It translates to CASTRLQAGETQYF. This chain uses TRBV3-1 (or the pseudogene TRBV3-2) with TRBJ2-5; D is possibly TRBD2 (6 bases). The germline V and J ends were trimmed by 7 bases and 4 bases, with 16 bases remaining between them. CDR1 and CDR2 from the germline V gene are LGHDT and YNNKEL (reference sequence). CDR3 length: 14 amino acids.

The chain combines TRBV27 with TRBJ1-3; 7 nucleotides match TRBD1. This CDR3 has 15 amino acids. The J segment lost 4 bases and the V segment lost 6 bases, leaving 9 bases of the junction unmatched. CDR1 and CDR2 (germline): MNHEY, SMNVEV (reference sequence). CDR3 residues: CASSPYGQVGNTIYF. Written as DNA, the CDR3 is TGTGCCAGCAGCCCATACGGACAGGTGGGAAACACCATATATTTT.

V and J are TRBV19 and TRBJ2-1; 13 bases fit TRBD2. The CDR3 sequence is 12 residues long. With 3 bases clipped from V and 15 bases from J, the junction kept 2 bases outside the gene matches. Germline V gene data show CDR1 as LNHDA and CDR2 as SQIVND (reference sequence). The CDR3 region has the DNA TGTGCCAGTAGTATCGGGACTAGCGGGGCGTTCTTC. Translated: CASSIGTSGAFF.

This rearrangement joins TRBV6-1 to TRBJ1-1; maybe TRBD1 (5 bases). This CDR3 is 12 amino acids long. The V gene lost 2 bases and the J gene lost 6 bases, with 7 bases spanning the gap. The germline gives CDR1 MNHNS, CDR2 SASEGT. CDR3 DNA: TGTGCCAGCAGTGAAAGGGGCGCTGAAGCTTTCTTT. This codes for CASSERGAEAFF.